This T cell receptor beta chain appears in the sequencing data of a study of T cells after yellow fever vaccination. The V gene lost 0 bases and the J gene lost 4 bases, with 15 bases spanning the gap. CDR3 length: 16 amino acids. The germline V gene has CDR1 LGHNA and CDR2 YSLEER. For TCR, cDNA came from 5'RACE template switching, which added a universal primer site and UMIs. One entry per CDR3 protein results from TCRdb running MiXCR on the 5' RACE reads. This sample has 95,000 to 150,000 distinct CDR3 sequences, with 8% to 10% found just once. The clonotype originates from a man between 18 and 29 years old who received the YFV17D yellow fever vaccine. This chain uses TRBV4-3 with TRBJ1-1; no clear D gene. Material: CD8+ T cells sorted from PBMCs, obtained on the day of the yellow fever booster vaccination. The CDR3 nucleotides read TGCGCCAGCAGCCAAGATAGGTCCGGGGAAGGCACTGAAGCTTTCTTT. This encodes CASSQDRSGEGTEAFF.